A single sample gave rise to the 23 T cell receptor beta chains below, sequenced in a study of post-analysis software for immune sequencing data. Broader study findings: The five TRBV segments detected at higher frequency in patients than in controls included TRBV5-6, TRBV5-1 and TRBV20-1.

Unique molecular identifiers had been added to the TCR beta cDNA libraries. Each CDR3 protein is one row after TCRdb ran MiXCR on the PCR reads. Among roughly 670,000 distinct CDR3 sequences listed, around 64% were seen once. These TCRs are of unknown antigen specificity. The sample comprised blood. Receptor source: a girl under 10 years old with multiple sclerosis.

On this clonotype itself: One end of the junction fails to match germline, which may point to a read error. V usage is TRBV14 and J usage is TRBJ1-2; D not certain. Germline V CDR1 and CDR2: SGHDN, FVKESK. The CDR3 consists of 14 residues. The CDR3 coding sequence is TGTGCCTGCAGCCAGGCGGGCACATCCTATGGCTACACCTTC. The encoded protein is CACSQAGTSYGYTF.

This clonotype occurred a few times. The V and J genes are TRBV29-1 and TRBJ2-5; D possibly uses TRBD1 or TRBD2 (5 bases each). CDR3 size: 13 residues. The germline V and J ends were trimmed by 3 bases and 3 bases, with 11 bases remaining between them. Germline V gene sequence: CDR1 SQVTM, CDR2 ANQGSEA. The CDR3 DNA reads as TGCAGCGTTGACGGCCTGGGGGAAGAGACCCAGTACTTC. Its protein product is CSVDGLGEETQYF.

This clonotype was detected only a few times. V usage is TRBV4-1 and J usage is TRBJ2-5, with unresolved D. The germline gives CDR1 MGHRA, CDR2 YSYEKL. The CDR3 contains 15 residues. V lost 1 base and J lost 1, with 10 bases in between. CDR3 nucleotide sequence: TGCGCCAGCAGCCAAGGGGTTATTCCCCAAGAGACCCAGTACTTC. Translating gives CASSQGVIPQETQYF.

The chain has TRBV7-9 and TRBJ2-1; TRBD1 might be the D (5 bases). In germline, CDR1 is SEHNR, CDR2 FQNEAQ (reference sequence). Trimming took 0 bases from V and 8 from J, leaving 17 bases between them. CDR3 length: 16 residues. CDR3 sequence (DNA): TGTGCCAGCAGCTTAGCGACAGCCTACTCCTGGGATGAGCAGTTCTTC. Amino acid sequence: CASSLATAYSWDEQFF.

This rearrangement joins TRBV14 to TRBJ2-7; D perhaps matches TRBD1 (6 bases). The CDR3 covers 15 residues. Germline lookup yields CDR1 SGHDN and CDR2 FVKESK. The V end was cut by 4 bases, the J end by 9 bases, with 22 bases between. CDR3 in amino acids: CASSPTGTRTMGQYF. The CDR3 DNA sequence: TGTGCCAGCAGCCCCACCGGGACACGGACCATGGGGCAGTACTTC.

This chain joins TRBV20-1 and TRBJ2-7; possibly TRBD1 for D (6 bases). Trimming cost V 6 bases and J 1 base, with 10 bases left between them. This CDR3 spans 12 amino acids. Germline assignment: CDR1 DFQATT and CDR2 SNEGSKA (reference sequence). In nucleotides, the CDR3 is TGCAGTGCCGGGGACACTTCCTACGAGCAGTACTTC. It codes for CSAGDTSYEQYF.

V usage is TRBV12-3 or TRBV12-4 and J usage is TRBJ2-5; 11 nucleotides line up with TRBD1. CDR3 length: 14 residues. V lost 5 bases to trimming and J lost 8 bases; unmatched junction nucleotides: 7. Here the CDR3 reads CASSQSGTGGTQYF. CDR3 in DNA: TGTGCCAGCAGTCAGTCCGGGACAGGGGGAACCCAGTACTTC.

The rearrangement joins TRBV12-3 or TRBV12-4 to TRBJ2-3, with 10 bases matching TRBD1. This CDR3 is 15 amino acids long. V trimming: 6 bases; J trimming: 4 bases; junction bases outside the gene matches: 7. The DNA for the CDR3 is TGTGCCAGCAGCCGAAAGGGACAGGGGCCAGATACGCAGTATTTT. Its protein is CASSRKGQGPDTQYF.

The chain has TRBV7-9 and TRBJ2-4; TRBD1 matches 8 bases. Germline trimming cut 2 bases from V and 0 bases from J; bases unmatched to any gene: 6. The length of the CDR3 is 17 residues. Germline assignment: CDR1 SEHNR and CDR2 FQNEAQ (reference sequence). The CDR3 DNA is TGTGCCAGCAGCTTAACGGACAGGGCCTTAGCCAAAAACATTCAGTACTTC. Amino acid sequence: CASSLTDRALAKNIQYF.

V and J are TRBV12-3 or TRBV12-4 and TRBJ2-7, with 14 bases matching TRBD2. The CDR3 length is 16 residues. J was trimmed by 6 bases and V by 5 bases; bases with no gene match: 9. CDR3 region: CASSPGGTSGSGEQYF. The CDR3 coding sequence is TGTGCCAGCAGTCCGGGGGGGACTAGCGGGAGCGGCGAGCAGTACTTC.

The CDR3 is CASSLESGTASYGYTF. As DNA, the CDR3 is TGTGCCAGCAGCTTAGAATCTGGGACAGCCTCCTATGGCTACACCTTC. The chain links TRBV7-2 to TRBJ1-2; TRBD1 aligns across 7 bases. In germline, CDR1 is SGHTA, CDR2 FQGNSA. V gave up 1 base and J gave up 4 bases; unmatched junction bases: 9. CDR3 length: 16 amino acids.

This clonotype was observed a handful of times. This rearrangement joins TRBV20-1 to TRBJ1-2, with TRBD1 as a possible D gene (6 bases). The CDR3 extends over 18 amino acids. Looked up from germline, CDR1 is DFQATT and CDR2 is SNEGSKA (reference sequence). V lost 1 base, J lost 1 base, and 22 bases lay in between. This chain's CDR3 is CSARVPAGGRKGNYGYTF. The CDR3 region has the DNA TGCAGTGCTAGAGTACCAGCGGGGGGCCGTAAGGGTAACTATGGCTACACCTTC.

The V gene is TRBV10-3, the J gene TRBJ2-5; D might be TRBD1 (5 bases). CDR1 and CDR2 from the germline V gene are ENHRY and SYGVKD. Trimming removed 6 bases at V and 2 bases at J, with 10 bases between. This CDR3 has 13 amino acids. The DNA of the CDR3 is TGTGCCATCAGGAACAGGCAGCAAGAGACCCAGTACTTC. It encodes CAIRNRQQETQYF.

The sample holds a few counts of this clonotype. The chain joins TRBV5-6 to TRBJ2-5, with D perhaps matching TRBD2 (5 bases). This CDR3 is 14 amino acids long. V lost 0 bases to trimming and J lost 6 bases, with 12 bases between them. Per the germline V gene, CDR1 is SGHDT and CDR2 is YYEEEE. The CDR3 loop reads CASSLDPNGKTQYF. CDR3 DNA: TGTGCCAGCAGCTTGGACCCCAACGGGAAGACCCAGTACTTC.

This clonotype has more than one count but fewer than ten. The chain uses TRBV2 and TRBJ1-6; D remains ambiguous. There are 17 residues in the CDR3. Trimming took 3 bases from V and 10 from J, leaving 22 bases between them. Germline lookup yields CDR1 SNHLY and CDR2 FYNNEI. The CDR3 nucleotides are TGTGCCAGCAGTGACCCTACCCTCGAGGTGCTCAGATCACCCCTCCACTTT. The encoded protein is CASSDPTLEVLRSPLHF.

The V and J genes are TRBV12-3 or TRBV12-4 and TRBJ2-1; 10 bases agree with TRBD2. The CDR3 contains 15 residues. The J segment lost 7 bases and the V segment lost 6 bases, leaving 9 bases of the junction unmatched. CDR3 protein: CASREAGGPWNEQFF. CDR3 coding DNA: TGTGCCAGCAGGGAAGCGGGAGGGCCTTGGAATGAGCAGTTCTTC.

The DNA of the CDR3 is TGTGCCAGCAGCTCTGGACAGGGAGGTCAAGAGACCCAGTACTTC. This sequence encodes CASSSGQGGQETQYF. The rearrangement joins TRBV11-1 to TRBJ2-5; 8 positions match TRBD1. Germline CDR1 and CDR2: SGHAT and FQDESV (reference sequence). The V and J ends lost 4 bases and 2 bases, in that order; junction bases with no gene match: 6. The CDR3 extends over 15 amino acids. Drawing the rest from reference TRBV11-1 and TRBJ2-5, the complete variable domain is EAEVAQSPRYKITEKSQAVAFWCDPISGHATLYWYRQILGQGPELLVQFQDESVVDDSQLPKDRFSAERLKGVDSTLKIQPAELGDSAMYLCASSSGQGGQETQYFGPGTRLLVL.

The count of this clonotype is one. The CDR3 region is CASSLATGLGETQYF. The CDR3 nucleotides read TGCGCCAGCAGCCTAGCGACGGGACTAGGGGAGACCCAGTACTTC. This rearrangement joins TRBV4-3 to TRBJ2-5, with TRBD2 identical over 8 bases. V lost 4 bases and J lost 5; bases outside the gene matches: 9. Germline-derived CDR1 and CDR2 are LGHNA and YSLEER. The CDR3 sequence is 15 residues long.

This chain links TRBV20-1 with TRBJ2-1; TRBD2 aligns across 11 bases. The V gene's germline CDR1 is DFQATT and CDR2 SNEGSKA (reference sequence). The ends lost 5 bases at V and 12 bases at J; junction bases unmatched: 15. CDR3 length: 15 residues. The CDR3 sequence is CSAGTTSGSSGWQFF. The CDR3 DNA reads TGCAGTGCTGGAACAACTAGCGGGAGTAGCGGTTGGCAGTTCTTC.

This chain connects TRBV20-1 to TRBJ2-1, with D maybe TRBD2 (5 bases). The germline CDR1 and CDR2 sequences are DFQATT and SNEGSKA (reference sequence). The V gene lost 8 bases and the J gene lost 0 bases, with 17 bases spanning the gap. The CDR3 runs 15 residues. CDR3 DNA sequence: TGCAGTAGAGGGCGGGCACTTAGCTCCTACAATGAGCAGTTCTTC. Residues: CSRGRALSSYNEQFF.

This sequence joins TRBV12-3 or TRBV12-4 and TRBJ1-2, with TRBD1 as a possible D gene (5 bases). This CDR3 spans 11 amino acids. The germline V and J ends were trimmed by 7 bases and 7 bases, with 10 bases remaining between them. The CDR3 DNA reads as TGTGCCAGCAATGATGGGGGTGGCTACACCTTC. As protein: CASNDGGGYTF.

The rearrangement joins TRBV29-1 to TRBJ2-7, with D tentatively TRBD2 (6 bases). V shed 3 bases and J shed 0 bases, with 9 bases lying between them. Per the germline V gene, CDR1 is SQVTM and CDR2 is ANQGSEA. The CDR3 consists of 13 residues. This CDR3 is CSVEAGSSYEQYF. The CDR3 DNA follows: TGCAGCGTTGAGGCCGGGAGCTCCTACGAGCAGTACTTC.

The chain is built from TRBV5-1 and TRBJ2-5; tentative D call: TRBD1 (6 bases). CDR1 is SGHRS, CDR2 YFSETQ, per germline. V dropped 4 bases and J dropped 5 bases, with 9 bases sitting between them. The CDR3 is 12 amino acids. The CDR3 region is CASSTTGETQYF. The CDR3 nucleotides read TGCGCCAGCAGCACTACAGGGGAGACCCAGTACTTC.